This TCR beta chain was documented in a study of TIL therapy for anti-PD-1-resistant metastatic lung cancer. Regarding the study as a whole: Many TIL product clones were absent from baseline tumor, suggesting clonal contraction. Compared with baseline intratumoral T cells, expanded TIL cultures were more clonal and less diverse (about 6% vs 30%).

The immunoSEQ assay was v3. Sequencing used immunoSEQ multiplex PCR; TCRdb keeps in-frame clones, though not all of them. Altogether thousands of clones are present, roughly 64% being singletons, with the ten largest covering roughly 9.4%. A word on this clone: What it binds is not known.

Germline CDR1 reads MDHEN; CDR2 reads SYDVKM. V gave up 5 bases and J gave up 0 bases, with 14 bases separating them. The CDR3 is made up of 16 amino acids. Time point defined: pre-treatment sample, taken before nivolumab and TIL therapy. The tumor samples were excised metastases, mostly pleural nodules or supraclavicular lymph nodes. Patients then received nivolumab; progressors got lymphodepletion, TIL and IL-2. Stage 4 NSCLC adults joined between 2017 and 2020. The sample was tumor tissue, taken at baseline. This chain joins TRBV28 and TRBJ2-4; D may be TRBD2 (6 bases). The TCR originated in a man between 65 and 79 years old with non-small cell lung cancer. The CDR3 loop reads CASSPRQAGAKNIQYF. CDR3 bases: TGTGCCAGCAGTCCGAGACAAGCGGGAGCCAAAAACATTCAGTACTTC.